The T cell receptor beta chain described here comes from a study of T-cell reconstitution after alpha-beta-depleted transplantation in children. Unique molecular identifiers were incorporated into the prepared TCRbeta library. TCRdb recomputed calls from the PCR reads with MiXCR, one row per CDR3 protein. The sample holds 490,000 or so distinct CDR3 sequences, approximately 12% seen once. Sequencing was performed on PBMCs from the stem cell graft donor, taken from the stem cell graft. This TCR was recovered from a human donor who donated a stem cell graft to a child with combined immunodeficiency.

CDR3 bases: TGTGCCAGCAGCGGGACTAGCGGGTTGCCGTCCAATACGCAGTATTTT. It yields the protein CASSGTSGLPSNTQYF. This chain connects TRBV5-6 to TRBJ2-3, with TRBD2 matching 12 bases. The CDR3 consists of 16 residues. With 4 bases clipped from V and 7 bases from J, the junction kept 10 bases outside the gene matches. Germline V lookup: CDR1 SGHDT, CDR2 YYEEEE.